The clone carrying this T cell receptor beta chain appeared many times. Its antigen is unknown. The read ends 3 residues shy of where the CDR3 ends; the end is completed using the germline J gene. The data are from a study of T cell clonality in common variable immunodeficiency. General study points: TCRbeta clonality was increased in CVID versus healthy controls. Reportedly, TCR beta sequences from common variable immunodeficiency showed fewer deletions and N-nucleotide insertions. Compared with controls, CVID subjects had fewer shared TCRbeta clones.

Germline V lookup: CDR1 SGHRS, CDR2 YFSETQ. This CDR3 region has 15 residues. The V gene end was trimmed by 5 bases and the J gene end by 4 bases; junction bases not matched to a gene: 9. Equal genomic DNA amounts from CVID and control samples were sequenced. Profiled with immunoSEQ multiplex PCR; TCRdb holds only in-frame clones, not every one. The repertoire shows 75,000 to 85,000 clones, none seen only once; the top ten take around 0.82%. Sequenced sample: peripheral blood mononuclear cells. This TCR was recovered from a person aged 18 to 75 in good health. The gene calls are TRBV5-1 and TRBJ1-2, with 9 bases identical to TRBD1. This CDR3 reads CASSRDGQGSYGYTF. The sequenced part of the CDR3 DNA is TGCGCCAGCAGTCGTGACGGACAGGGGAGCTATGGC.